This TCR beta chain was captured by sequencing in a study of response to subunit inactivated influenza vaccine (dated by TCRdb to 2017 to 2018). Background on the whole study: To follow how T cells responded to a trivalent subunit inactivated influenza vaccine, the researchers relied on deep quantitative profiling of the T cell receptor repertoire.

The CDR3, from cysteine to phenylalanine, totals 15 residues. Only the CDR3 DNA is retained, 45 bases long and in frame from the first base. V loses 1 base of germline sequence and J loses 5 bases, and the interval between the two ends is 13 bases. CDR1 SGHAT and CDR2 FQNNGV were looked up in the germline V gene. This clonotype was picked up a small number of times. Its target antigen remains unknown. Base qualities are not at hand, and no much larger clone is one base apart. Beyond this particular receptor, the publication reports: According to the authors, only a limited number of new T cells may be recruited by each seasonal influenza vaccination.

The receptor library was made with RT-PCR. The sequencer listed for this sample is Illumina HiSeq 2500. The public reads were reprocessed in TCRdb via fastp at Q25 and MiXCR, keeping in-frame beta chains. Here each entry gathers all rows of one CDR3 protein and keeps the most common genes and DNA. The sample table lists around 650,000 distinct CDR3 sequences, about a sixth of them with a count of one. The ten most abundant clones make up approximately 10% of the sample. The sequence was collected from a man aged 50-60 years who received an inactivated influenza vaccine. Donor details come from another sample of the same person, matched by shared clones. The rearrangement joined TRBV11-2 to TRBJ2-3; no D gene can be assigned with confidence. The specimen was PBMCs from blood, collected about 11 days after vaccination. CDR3 sequence: CASSLVASLGDTQYF. The bases read TGTGCCAGCAGCTTAGTGGCCTCCCTCGGAGATACGCAGTATTTT.